This TCR beta chain emerged from a study of blood T cell repertoires in COVID-19. On the study more broadly: Acute and convalescent COVID-19 samples came from the United States, Italy and Spain. Nucleic acid was either cDNA or gDNA, and it came from T cells, B-cell-depleted T cells, or PBMCs.

This clone was counted only a few times. CDR1 is SGHTA and CDR2 is FQGNSA in the germline V gene. Trimming removed 5 bases from V and 5 bases from J; junction bases left unmatched: 14. The CDR3 loop spans 16 amino acids. Seattle patient enrollment occurred during active infection, with longitudinal follow-up thereafter. Authors' methods: Amplification with reference gene primers provided the estimates of nucleated cell counts. Only in-frame clones appear in the TCRdb table, and some are missing; sequencing was by immunoSEQ multiplex PCR. That table gives V, J and clone size, and the DNA gave D and trimming. The sample has about 160,000 clones, 70% to 85% seen once.

Sequenced: peripheral blood. This chain links TRBV7-2 with TRBJ2-5; 7 nucleotides agree with TRBD2. The sequence derives from a woman between 40 and 55 years old with COVID-19, enrolled during active disease. CDR3 amino acids: CASSPRDYQRWETQYF. CDR3 DNA: TGTGCCAGCAGCCCCAGGGACTACCAAAGGTGGGAGACCCAGTACTTC.